These 27 T cell receptor beta chains originate from one sample sequenced in a study of T cell responses to AZD1222 COVID-19 vaccine. Only in-frame clones appear in the TCRdb table, and some are missing; sequencing was by immunoSEQ multiplex PCR. The table shows about 150,000 clones, with roughly nine tenths occurring only once. The input for sequencing was peripheral blood, taken on day 0 of MenACWY control vaccination. The receptor set was obtained from an adult in good health.

The chain uses TRBV5-1 and TRBJ2-3; no definite D call. V was shortened by 7 bases and J by 1 base, with 13 bases between the two germline ends. The germline CDR1 and CDR2 sequences are SGHRS and YFSETQ. The CDR3 consists of 14 residues. CDR3 residues: CASALGLGTDTQYF. CDR3 nucleotides: TGCGCCAGCGCTCTTGGCCTCGGCACAGATACGCAGTATTTT.

The chain uses TRBV6-2 or TRBV6-3 and TRBJ1-1; the D is unclear. Germline CDR1 is MNHEY and CDR2 is SVGEGT. The CDR3 covers 17 residues. V gave up 3 bases and J gave up 5 bases, with 22 bases separating them. The chain's CDR3 is CASSYEYGRTFGTEAFF. CDR3 bases: TGTGCCAGCAGTTATGAGTACGGCCGAACGTTCGGGACTGAAGCTTTCTTT.

The chain has TRBV28 and TRBJ2-1, with TRBD1 matching over 9 bases. CDR1 MDHEN and CDR2 SYDVKM come from the germline V gene. The CDR3 spans 15 residues. V lost 5 bases, J lost 6 bases, and 8 bases stayed unmatched. CDR3 residues: CASSRPGQGPNEQFF. The DNA for the CDR3 is TGTGCCAGCAGTCGTCCGGGACAGGGCCCCAATGAGCAGTTCTTC.

In this sample, this clone turned up a few times. The chain couples TRBV7-9 to TRBJ2-1; 13 bases match TRBD2. Germline CDR1 is SEHNR and CDR2 is FQNEAQ (reference sequence). Germline trimming cut 5 bases from V and 8 bases from J; bases unmatched to any gene: 6. This CDR3 has 15 amino acids. The CDR3, as DNA: TGTGCCAGCAGCCCCGGGACTAGCGGGGTCGATGAGCAGTTCTTC. Translated: CASSPGTSGVDEQFF.

CDR3 DNA: TGTGCCAGCAGTTACACCACAGGGGGCAATGAGCAGTTCTTC. This translates into CASSYTTGGNEQFF. V usage is TRBV6-2 or TRBV6-3 and J usage is TRBJ2-1; 8 bases fit TRBD1. V was pared by 2 bases and J by 6 bases, with 3 bases of the junction left unmatched. The CDR3 extends over 14 amino acids. Germline V gene data show CDR1 as MNHEY and CDR2 as SVGEGT.

The chain combines TRBV2 with TRBJ2-7; D possibly uses TRBD1 or TRBD2 (6 bases each). The germline V gene has CDR1 SNHLY and CDR2 FYNNEI. The CDR3 runs 15 residues. Trimming shortened V by 7 bases and J by 11 bases, and 27 bases separated the two germline ends. The chain's CDR3 is CASTLSWGAPASEYV. For the CDR3, the DNA is TGTGCCAGCACCCTATCGTGGGGGGCCCCCGCTTCGGAGTACGTC.

The V gene is TRBV24-1, the J gene TRBJ1-3; D is ambiguous. V was pared by 4 bases and J by 9 bases, with 6 bases between. Germline loops: CDR1 KGHDR, CDR2 SFDVKD. The CDR3 runs 11 residues. CDR3 bases: TGTGCCACCAGTGAACGCGGCACCATATATTTT. Its protein product is CATSERGTIYF.

V is TRBV7-2 and J is TRBJ2-5; 7 bases map to TRBD1. In germline, CDR1 is SGHTA, CDR2 FQGNSA. The junction had 17 bases not matched to a gene; V was cut back by 5 bases and J by 5 bases. This CDR3 region has 17 residues. CDR3 bases: TGTGCCAGCAGCCCGCGACAGGGATCTAGCCCTGGGGAGACCCAGTACTTC. Amino acids: CASSPRQGSSPGETQYF.

This clone was found many times. This sequence joins TRBV11-2 and TRBJ2-2; the D is unclear. Per the germline V gene, CDR1 is SGHAT and CDR2 is FQNNGV. The V end was cut by 2 bases, the J end by 4 bases, with 8 bases between. This CDR3 has 14 amino acids. DNA of the CDR3: TGTGCCAGCAGCTTATTGGCAGCCACCGGGGAGCTGTTTTTT. Its translation is CASSLLAATGELFF.

The chain combines TRBV5-1 with TRBJ1-2, with TRBD1 matching 9 bases. Germline CDR1 and CDR2: SGHRS and YFSETQ. After removal of 3 bases from V and 2 bases from J, the junction contained 11 bases not matched to a gene. The CDR3 totals 17 residues. CDR3 in amino acids: CASSSPRGQGINYGYTF. The DNA for the CDR3 is TGCGCCAGCAGCTCCCCCCGTGGACAGGGGATAAACTATGGCTACACCTTC.

V and J are TRBV28 and TRBJ1-2; the D is unclear. CDR1 is MDHEN, CDR2 SYDVKM, per germline. The V gene lost 5 bases and the J gene lost 4 bases, with 14 bases spanning the gap. The CDR3 is 14 residues long. This chain's CDR3 is CASSPPIIFYGYTF. CDR3 coding DNA: TGTGCCAGCAGTCCCCCCATAATTTTCTATGGCTACACCTTC.

CDR3: CASSQVEGGNNEQFF. The DNA for the CDR3 is TGTGCCAGCAGCCAAGTGGAGGGGGGAAACAATGAGCAGTTCTTC. The chain is built from TRBV4-2 and TRBJ2-1; D is perhaps TRBD1 or TRBD2 (6 bases each). The germline CDR1 and CDR2 sequences are LGHNA and YNFKEQ. There are 15 residues in the CDR3. Between the trimmed V and J ends, which lost 1 base and 5 bases, there was a span of 12 bases.

The CDR3, as DNA: TGTGCCCAGAAGGAGGGAGGAGACACTGAAGCTTTCTTT. This encodes CAQKEGGDTEAFF. The V gene is TRBV10-3, the J gene TRBJ1-1; D gene unclear. Germline values: CDR1 ENHRY, CDR2 SYGVKD. Between the trimmed V and J ends, which lost 11 bases and 3 bases, there was a span of 16 bases. The CDR3 loop spans 13 amino acids.

The CDR3 DNA reads as TGTGCCAGCTTAACACAGTCGAACACTGAAGCTTTCTTT. Its translation: CASLTQSNTEAFF. This rearrangement joins TRBV2 to TRBJ1-1; D gene unclear. Germline V gives CDR1 SNHLY, CDR2 FYNNEI. Between the trimmed V and J ends, which lost 8 bases and 1 base, there was a span of 11 bases. This CDR3 spans 13 amino acids. Combining the CDR3 with reference TRBV2 and TRBJ1-1 gives the whole variable domain EPEVTQTPSHQVTQMGQEVILRCVPISNHLYFYWYRQILGQKVEFLVSFYNNEISEKSEIFDDQFSVERPDGSNFTLKIRSTKLEDSAMYFCASLTQSNTEAFFGQGTRLTVV.

This sequence joins TRBV5-1 and TRBJ2-2; 8 nucleotides agree with TRBD2. Germline CDR1 is SGHRS and CDR2 is YFSETQ. The CDR3 is 15 residues long. V dropped 4 bases and J dropped 2; count of bases not matched to a gene: 4. CDR3 nucleotide sequence: TGCGCCAGCAGCCTTAGCGGGACCAACACCGGGGAGCTGTTTTTT. It encodes CASSLSGTNTGELFF.

CDR3 DNA: TGTGCCAGCAGTTTTTACCTAGGGGTGCTCGGTGGGGGCTACACCTTC. Translation: CASSFYLGVLGGGYTF. The chain is built from TRBV28 and TRBJ1-2, with D perhaps TRBD1 (5 bases). Germline-derived CDR1 and CDR2 are MDHEN and SYDVKM. The CDR3 is 16 residues long. Trimming shortened V by 3 bases and J by 8 bases, and 22 bases separated the two germline ends.

The chain recombines TRBV6-4 with TRBJ2-2; D uncertain. The V end was cut by 3 bases, the J end by 4 bases, with 6 bases between. Germline CDR1 and CDR2: MRHNA and SNTAGT. The CDR3 consists of 13 residues. CDR3 sequence reads: CASSEFVTGELFF. CDR3 nucleotides: TGTGCCAGCAGTGAATTCGTCACCGGGGAGCTGTTTTTT.

The chain carries TRBV7-2 and TRBJ1-2; the D gene is possibly TRBD1 (5 bases). Germline V gene sequence: CDR1 SGHTA, CDR2 FQGNSA. The CDR3 runs to 15 residues. V dropped 2 bases and J dropped 4 bases, with 14 bases sitting between them. Written as DNA, the CDR3 is TGTGCCAGCAGCTTAAAATTGGACGGGGGCTATGGCTACACCTTC. Amino acid sequence: CASSLKLDGGYGYTF. The full variable domain, completed using reference TRBV7-2 and TRBJ1-2, is GAGVSQSPSNKVTEKGKDVELRCDPISGHTALYWYRQSLGQGLEFLIYFQGNSAPDKSGLPSDRFSAERTGGSVSTLTIQRTQQEDSAVYLCASSLKLDGGYGYTFGSGTRLTVV.

The chain uses TRBV7-2 and TRBJ2-7; 10 bases agree with TRBD1. With 5 bases clipped from V and 2 bases from J, the junction kept 6 bases outside the gene matches. From germline, CDR1 is SGHTA and CDR2 FQGNSA. The CDR3 extends over 15 amino acids. The CDR3 spells CASSRGTGDTYEQYF. Here the CDR3 DNA reads TGTGCCAGCAGCCGCGGGACAGGGGATACCTACGAGCAGTACTTC.

This chain joins TRBV19 and TRBJ1-3, with 7 bases aligning to TRBD1. The CDR3 loop spans 15 amino acids. V shed 7 bases and J 6 bases; nucleotides not matched to a gene: 12. Germline lookup yields CDR1 LNHDA and CDR2 SQIVND (reference sequence). CDR3 sequence: CASTVQGGLENTIYF. For the CDR3, the DNA is TGTGCCAGTACCGTCCAGGGGGGTTTGGAAAACACCATATATTTT.

The V gene is TRBV12-3 or TRBV12-4, the J gene TRBJ1-1; D gene uncertain. Trimming stripped 6 bases from V and 4 bases from J, with 12 bases between. The CDR3 is 13 amino acids. The CDR3 loop is CASRELRGTEAFF. For the CDR3, the DNA is TGTGCCAGCAGAGAGTTACGGGGCACTGAAGCTTTCTTT.

The chain recombines TRBV14 with TRBJ2-2; D gene uncertain. V shed 0 bases and J shed 8 bases, with 7 bases lying between them. Germline V gene lookup returns CDR1 SGHDN and CDR2 FVKESK. This CDR3 has 13 amino acids. CDR3 protein: CASSQDWDGELFF. The CDR3 region has the DNA TGTGCCAGCAGCCAAGATTGGGATGGGGAGCTGTTTTTT.

The chain employs TRBV3-1 (or the pseudogene TRBV3-2) and TRBJ1-2; no clear D gene. Germline V gene sequence: CDR1 LGHDT, CDR2 YNNKEL (reference sequence). The CDR3 covers 12 residues. With 3 bases removed from V and 6 bases from J, the gap between germline ends came to 8 bases. Written as DNA, the CDR3 is TGTGCCAGCAGCCAGACACAAAATGGCTACACCTTC. Its protein product is CASSQTQNGYTF.

This clone was counted many times. The rearrangement uses TRBV19 and TRBJ2-1; D remains unclear. This CDR3 is built from 12 residues. With 5 bases removed from V and 8 bases from J, the gap between germline ends came to 10 bases. Germline V lookup: CDR1 LNHDA, CDR2 SQIVND (reference sequence). The CDR3 DNA reads TGTGCCAGTAGTCCCGACCGATATGAGCAGTTCTTC. Translated: CASSPDRYEQFF.

CDR3 nucleotides: TGTGCCAGCAGCAGACAGCCACAGGCGGGGGGCGAGCAGTACTTC. This translates into CASSRQPQAGGEQYF. The V call is TRBV7-3, the J call TRBJ2-7, with TRBD2 matching over 8 bases. The J segment lost 6 bases and the V segment lost 5 bases, leaving 12 bases of the junction unmatched. The CDR3 sequence is 15 residues long. From germline, CDR1 is SGHTA and CDR2 FQGTGA.

The chain has TRBV6-2 or TRBV6-3 and TRBJ2-4; TRBD2 matches 10 bases. The CDR3 runs to 16 residues. CDR1 is MNHEY and CDR2 is SVGEGT in the germline V gene. The junction had 5 bases not matched to a gene; V was cut back by 4 bases and J by 2 bases. CDR3 bases: TGTGCCAGCAGTTGGATACTAGCGGGAACCAAAAACATTCAGTACTTC. This encodes CASSWILAGTKNIQYF.

The chain joins TRBV28 to TRBJ1-1, with unresolved D. The V gene lost 6 bases and the J gene lost 0 bases, with 5 bases spanning the gap. CDR1 and CDR2 from the germline V gene are MDHEN and SYDVKM. This CDR3 has 12 amino acids. The CDR3 loop is CASSLMNTEAFF. The CDR3 nucleotides read TGTGCCAGCAGCCTCATGAACACTGAAGCTTTCTTT.